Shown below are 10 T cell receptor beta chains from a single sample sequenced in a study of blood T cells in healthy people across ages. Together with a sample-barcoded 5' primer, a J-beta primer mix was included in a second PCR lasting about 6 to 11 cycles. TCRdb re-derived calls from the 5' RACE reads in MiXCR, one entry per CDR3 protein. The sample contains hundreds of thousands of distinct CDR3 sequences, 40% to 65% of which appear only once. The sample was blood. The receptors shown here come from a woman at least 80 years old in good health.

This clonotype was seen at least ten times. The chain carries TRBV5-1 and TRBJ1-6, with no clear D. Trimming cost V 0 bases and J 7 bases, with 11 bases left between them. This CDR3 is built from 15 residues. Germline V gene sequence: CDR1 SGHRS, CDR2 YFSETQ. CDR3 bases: TGCGCCAGCAGCTTGGAAAGGGCCCCAAATTCACCCCTCCACTTT. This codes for CASSLERAPNSPLHF.

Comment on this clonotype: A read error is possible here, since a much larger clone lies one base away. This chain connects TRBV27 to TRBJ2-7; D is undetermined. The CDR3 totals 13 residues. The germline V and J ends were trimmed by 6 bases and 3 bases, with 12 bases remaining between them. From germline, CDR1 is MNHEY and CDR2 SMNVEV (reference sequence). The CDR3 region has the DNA TGTGCCAGCAGCGTAGGATTACGCTACGAGCAGTACGTC. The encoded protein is CASSVGLRYEQYV.

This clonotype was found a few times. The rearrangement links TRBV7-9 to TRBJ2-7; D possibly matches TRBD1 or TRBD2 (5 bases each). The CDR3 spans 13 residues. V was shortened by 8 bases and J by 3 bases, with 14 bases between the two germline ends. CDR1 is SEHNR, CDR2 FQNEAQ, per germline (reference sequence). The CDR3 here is CASRRDGSYEQYF. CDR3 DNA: TGTGCCAGCCGCCGGGACGGAAGCTACGAGCAGTACTTC.

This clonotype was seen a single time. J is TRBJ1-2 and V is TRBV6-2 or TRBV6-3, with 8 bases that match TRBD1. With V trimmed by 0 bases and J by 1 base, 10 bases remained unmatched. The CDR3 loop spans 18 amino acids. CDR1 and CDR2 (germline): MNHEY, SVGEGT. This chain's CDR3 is CASSYSLPWGQVNYGYTF. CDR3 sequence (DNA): TGTGCCAGCAGTTACTCGCTCCCCTGGGGACAGGTTAACTATGGCTACACCTTC.

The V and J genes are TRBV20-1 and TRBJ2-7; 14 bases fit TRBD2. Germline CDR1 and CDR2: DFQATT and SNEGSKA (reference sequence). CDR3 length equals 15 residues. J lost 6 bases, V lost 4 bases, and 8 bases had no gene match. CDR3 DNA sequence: TGCAGTGCTATAAGACTAGCGGGAGGGCCGTGCGAGCAGTACTTC. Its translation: CSAIRLAGGPCEQYF.

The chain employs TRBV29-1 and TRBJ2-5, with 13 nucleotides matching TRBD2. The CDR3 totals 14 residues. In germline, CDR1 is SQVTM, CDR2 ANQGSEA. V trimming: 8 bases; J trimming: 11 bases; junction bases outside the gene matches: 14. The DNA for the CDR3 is TGCAGCATATCCGGGACTAGCGGGATTAATGAGCAGTACTTC. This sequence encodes CSISGTSGINEQYF.

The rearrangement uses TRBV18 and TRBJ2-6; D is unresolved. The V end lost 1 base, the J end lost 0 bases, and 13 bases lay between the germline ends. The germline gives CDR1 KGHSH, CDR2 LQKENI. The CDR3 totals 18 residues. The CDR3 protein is CASSPRIRYSSGANVLTF. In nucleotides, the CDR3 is TGTGCCAGCTCACCACGGATCCGGTACAGCTCTGGGGCCAACGTCCTGACTTTC.

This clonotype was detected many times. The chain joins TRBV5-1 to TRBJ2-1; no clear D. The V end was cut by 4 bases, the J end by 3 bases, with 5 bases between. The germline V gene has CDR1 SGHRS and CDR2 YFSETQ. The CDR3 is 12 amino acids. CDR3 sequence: CASSRNYNEQFF. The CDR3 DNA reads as TGCGCCAGCAGCCGGAACTACAATGAGCAGTTCTTC.

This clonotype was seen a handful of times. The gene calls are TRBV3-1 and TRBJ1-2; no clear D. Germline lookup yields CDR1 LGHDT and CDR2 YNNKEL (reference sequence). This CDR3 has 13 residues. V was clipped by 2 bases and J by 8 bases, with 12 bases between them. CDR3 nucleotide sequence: TGTGCCAGCAGCCAATTCGGGTTAGGGGGCTACACCTTC. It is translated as CASSQFGLGGYTF. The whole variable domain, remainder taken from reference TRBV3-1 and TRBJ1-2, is DTAVSQTPKYLVTQMGNDKSIKCEQNLGHDTMYWYKQDSKKFLKIMFSYNNKELIINETVPNRFSPKSPDKAHLNLHINSLELGDSAVYFCASSQFGLGGYTFGSGTRLTVV.

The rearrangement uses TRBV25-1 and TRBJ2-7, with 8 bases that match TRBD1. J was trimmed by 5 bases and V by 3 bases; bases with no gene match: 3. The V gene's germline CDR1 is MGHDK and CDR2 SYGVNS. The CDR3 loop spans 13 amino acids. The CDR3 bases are TGTGCCAGCAGTGACGACAGGGGTGACGAGCAGTACTTC. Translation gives CASSDDRGDEQYF.